This is a list of T cell receptor beta chains from one sample in a study of cytomegalovirus exposure and HLA in healthy donors. Produced via immunoSEQ multiplex PCR; TCRdb's table is partial and in-frame only. This table holds roughly 330,000 clones, roughly nine tenths found once. The sample was PBMCs. All receptors come from a woman aged 25 to 39 in good health and CMV-seropositive. CDR3s include the opening cysteine and the closing phenylalanine or tryptophan. Rows give clone size only sometimes, using once, few, many, or a class for an expanded clone.

j_gene | v_gene | abundance | CDR3aa
TRBJ2-1 | TRBV2 | - | CASSGGTSGGNEQFF
TRBJ2-7 | TRBV15 | once | CATSRDAGGMVEQYF
TRBJ2-7 | TRBV28 | - | CASSFGTVSYEQYF
TRBJ1-2 | TRBV5-4 | - | CASSLMGTLNYGYTF
TRBJ2-7 | TRBV29-1 | - | CSVLRDRNEQYF
TRBJ2-7 | TRBV27 | - | CASNTGGAAYEQYF
TRBJ2-2 | TRBV2 | - | CASVPENTGELFF
TRBJ2-3 | TRBV15 | once | CATSRNRASTDTQYF
TRBJ2-1 | TRBV2 | - | CASLYTSGRANEQFF
TRBJ1-2 | TRBV7-8 | - | CASSLEGQYYGYTF
TRBJ1-1 | TRBV11-2 | few | CASSLPTGSTEAFF
TRBJ2-7 | TRBV7-3 | - | CASSLKSVGDEQYF
TRBJ2-1 | TRBV9 | - | CASSVASGALYEQFF
TRBJ2-7 | TRBV27 | - | CASSSDPGPYEQYF
TRBJ2-2 | TRBV7-2 | once | CASSLVQTNTGELFF
TRBJ2-1 | TRBV6-1 | - | CASQDREAYNEQFF
TRBJ1-1 | TRBV5-4 | - | CASSQLTGGILNTEAFF
TRBJ1-2 | TRBV29-1 | - | CSVVPDYNYGYTF
TRBJ2-7 | TRBV15 | - | CATSRPGTGAHEQYF
TRBJ2-2 | TRBV30 | - | CAWSTSTGELFF
TRBJ1-4 | TRBV19 | few | CASSPRGSRTTNEKLFF
TRBJ2-7 | TRBV5-4 | - | CASSLDLYEQYF
TRBJ2-1 | TRBV9 | - | CASSVVPPERGGGNEQFF
TRBJ1-2 | TRBV9 | - | CASSVSSPVYGYTF
TRBJ1-4 | TRBV5-1 | - | CASSTGQGREKLFF
TRBJ2-7 | TRBV10-3 | - | CAISEPMTGSSYEQYF
TRBJ2-5 | TRBV30 | - | CAWSGGLARQETQYF
TRBJ1-2 | TRBV18 | - | CASSRQGGNYGYTF
TRBJ1-2 | TRBV19 | - | CASSRTVYGYTF
TRBJ2-1 | TRBV6-1 | once | CASSPRGDNEQFF
TRBJ1-2 | TRBV5-6 | - | CASSPGTRLTLNYGYTF
TRBJ2-1 | TRBV9 | - | CASSGLVREGLDEQFF
TRBJ1-5 | TRBV9 | - | CASSVGPGGSLNQPQHF
TRBJ2-7 | TRBV7-9 | - | CASSLPGRATYEQYF
TRBJ1-3 | TRBV7-8 | once | CASSPRLGDTIYF
TRBJ2-3 | TRBV19 | - | CATKDSLHITDTQYF
TRBJ2-1 | TRBV5-1 | - | CASSLEALGNEQFF
TRBJ2-7 | TRBV30 | - | CAWSPRGHLLWEGYF
TRBJ1-5 | TRBV6-6 | - | CASSYEGSNQPQHF
TRBJ2-7 | TRBV30 | - | CAWSVQGAYYEQYF
TRBJ1-4 | TRBV5-6 | - | CASSITVNEKLFF